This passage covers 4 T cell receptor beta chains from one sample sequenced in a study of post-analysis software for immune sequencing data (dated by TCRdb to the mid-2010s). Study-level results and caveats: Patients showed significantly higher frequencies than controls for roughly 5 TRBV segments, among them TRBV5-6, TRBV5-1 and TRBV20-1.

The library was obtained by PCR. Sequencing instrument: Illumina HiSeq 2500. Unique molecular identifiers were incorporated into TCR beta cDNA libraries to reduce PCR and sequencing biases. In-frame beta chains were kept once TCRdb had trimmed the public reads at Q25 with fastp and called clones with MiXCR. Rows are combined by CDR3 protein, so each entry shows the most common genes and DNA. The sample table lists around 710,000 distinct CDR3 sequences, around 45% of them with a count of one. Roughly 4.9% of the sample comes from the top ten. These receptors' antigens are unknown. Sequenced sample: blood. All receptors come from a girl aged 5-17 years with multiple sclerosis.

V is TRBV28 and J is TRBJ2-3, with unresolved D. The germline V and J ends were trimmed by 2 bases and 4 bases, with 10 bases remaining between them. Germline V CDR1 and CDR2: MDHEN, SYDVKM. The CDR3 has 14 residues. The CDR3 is CASSLITGPDTQYF. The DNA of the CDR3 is TGTGCCAGCAGTTTAATCACGGGCCCAGATACGCAGTATTTT. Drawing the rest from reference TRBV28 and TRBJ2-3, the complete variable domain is DVKVTQSSRYLVKRTGEKVFLECVQDMDHENMFWYRQDPGLGLRLIYFSYDVKMKEKGDIPEGYSVSREKKERFSLILESASTNQTSMYLCASSLITGPDTQYFGPGTRLTVL.

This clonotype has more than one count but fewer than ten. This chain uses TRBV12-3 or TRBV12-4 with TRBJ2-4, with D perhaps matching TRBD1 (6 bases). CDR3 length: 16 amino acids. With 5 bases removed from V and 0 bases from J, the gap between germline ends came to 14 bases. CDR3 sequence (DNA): TGTGCCAGCAGTCTACGGGACATTTTAGCCAAAAACATTCAGTACTTC. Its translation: CASSLRDILAKNIQYF.

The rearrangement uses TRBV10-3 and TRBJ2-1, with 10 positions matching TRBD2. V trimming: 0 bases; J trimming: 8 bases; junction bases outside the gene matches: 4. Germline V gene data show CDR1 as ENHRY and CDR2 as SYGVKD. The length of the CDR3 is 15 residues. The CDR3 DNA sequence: TGTGCCATCAGTGAGTCTCTAGCGGGAGTGGATGAGCAGTTCTTC. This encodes CAISESLAGVDEQFF.

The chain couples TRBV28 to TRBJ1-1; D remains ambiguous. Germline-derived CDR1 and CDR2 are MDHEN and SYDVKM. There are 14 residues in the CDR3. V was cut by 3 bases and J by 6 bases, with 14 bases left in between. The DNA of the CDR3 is TGTGCCAGCAGTTTTCAGCTAGTGTCCCCTGAAGCTTTCTTT. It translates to CASSFQLVSPEAFF.